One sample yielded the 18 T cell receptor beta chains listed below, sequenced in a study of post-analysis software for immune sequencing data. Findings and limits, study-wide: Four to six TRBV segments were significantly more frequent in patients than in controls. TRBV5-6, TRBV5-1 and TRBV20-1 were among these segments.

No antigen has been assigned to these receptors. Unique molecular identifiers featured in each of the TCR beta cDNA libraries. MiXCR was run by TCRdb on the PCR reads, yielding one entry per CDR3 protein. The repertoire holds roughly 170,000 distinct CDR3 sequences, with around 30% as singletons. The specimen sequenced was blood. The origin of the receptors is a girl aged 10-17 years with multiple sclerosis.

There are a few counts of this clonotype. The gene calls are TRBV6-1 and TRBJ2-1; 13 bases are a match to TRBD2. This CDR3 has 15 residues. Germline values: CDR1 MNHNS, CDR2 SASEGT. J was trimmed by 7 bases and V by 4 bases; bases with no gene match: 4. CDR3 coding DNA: TGTGCCAGCAGTGCCACTAGCGGGAGGGGTAATGAGCAGTTCTTC. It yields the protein CASSATSGRGNEQFF.

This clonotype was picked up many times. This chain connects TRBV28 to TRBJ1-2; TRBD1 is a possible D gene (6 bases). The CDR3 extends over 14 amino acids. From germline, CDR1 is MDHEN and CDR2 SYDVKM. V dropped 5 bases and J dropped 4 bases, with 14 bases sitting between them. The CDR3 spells CASSLLKGGYGYTF. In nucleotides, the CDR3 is TGTGCCAGCAGTCTGCTGAAGGGGGGCTATGGCTACACCTTC.

The CDR3 nucleotides read TGTGCCAGCAGCTTAGTAGGGGGGGCTGCTAGCGGTGACTCAGAGACCCAGTACTTC. As protein: CASSLVGGAASGDSETQYF. The chain joins TRBV11-3 to TRBJ2-5, with a possible D match to TRBD2 (7 bases). V was shortened by 1 base and J by 4 bases, with 25 bases between the two germline ends. This CDR3 region has 19 residues. Germline values: CDR1 SGHNT, CDR2 YENEEA.

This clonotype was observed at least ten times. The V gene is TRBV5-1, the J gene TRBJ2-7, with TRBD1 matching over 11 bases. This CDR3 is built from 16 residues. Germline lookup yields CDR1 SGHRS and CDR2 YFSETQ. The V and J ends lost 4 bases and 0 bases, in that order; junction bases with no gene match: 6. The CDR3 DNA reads TGCGCCAGCAGCACTGGACAGGGGGCGAGCTCCTACGAGCAGTACTTC. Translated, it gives CASSTGQGASSYEQYF.

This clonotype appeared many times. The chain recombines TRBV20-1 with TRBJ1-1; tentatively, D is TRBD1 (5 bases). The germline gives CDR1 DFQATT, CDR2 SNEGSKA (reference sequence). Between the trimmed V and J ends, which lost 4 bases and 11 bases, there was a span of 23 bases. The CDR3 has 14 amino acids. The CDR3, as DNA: TGCAGTGCTACGGGGCCAGGTTCAAACCTAGGGGCTTTCTTT. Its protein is CSATGPGSNLGAFF.

DNA for the CDR3: TGTGCCAGCAGCCAACAGACGTTTAATTCACCCCTCCACTTT. Amino acid sequence: CASSQQTFNSPLHF. The chain recombines TRBV7-2 with TRBJ1-6; D unclear. Between the trimmed V and J ends, which lost 5 bases and 6 bases, there was a span of 11 bases. Germline values: CDR1 SGHTA, CDR2 FQGNSA. CDR3 length: 14 amino acids.

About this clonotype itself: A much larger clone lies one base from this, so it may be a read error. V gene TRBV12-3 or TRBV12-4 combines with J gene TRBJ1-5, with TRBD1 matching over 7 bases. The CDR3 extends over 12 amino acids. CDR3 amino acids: CASRQGYQSQHF. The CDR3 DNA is TGTGCCAGCAGACAGGGGTATCAGTCCCAGCATTTT.

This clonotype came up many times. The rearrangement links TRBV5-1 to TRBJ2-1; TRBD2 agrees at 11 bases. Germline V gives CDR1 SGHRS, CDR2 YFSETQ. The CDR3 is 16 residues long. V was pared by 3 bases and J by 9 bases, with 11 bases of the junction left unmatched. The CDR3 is CASSSRQTSGRGEQFF. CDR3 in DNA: TGCGCCAGCAGCTCACGACAAACTAGCGGGAGAGGTGAGCAGTTCTTC.

The CDR3 is CAWTASAGGELFF. DNA of the CDR3: TGTGCCTGGACGGCTAGCGCGGGCGGGGAGCTGTTTTTT. The chain employs TRBV30 and TRBJ2-2, with D possibly being TRBD2 (6 bases). V lost 4 bases and J lost 7, with 13 bases in between. This CDR3 is 13 amino acids long. In germline, CDR1 is GTSNPN, CDR2 SVGIG (reference sequence).

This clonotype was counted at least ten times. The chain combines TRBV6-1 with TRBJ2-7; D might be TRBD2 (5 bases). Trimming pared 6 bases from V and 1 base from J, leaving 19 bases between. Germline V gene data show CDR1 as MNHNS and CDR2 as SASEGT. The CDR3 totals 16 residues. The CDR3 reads CASRPRSGSLSYEQYF. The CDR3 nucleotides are TGTGCCAGCAGGCCCCGGTCTGGGAGTCTATCCTACGAGCAGTACTTC.

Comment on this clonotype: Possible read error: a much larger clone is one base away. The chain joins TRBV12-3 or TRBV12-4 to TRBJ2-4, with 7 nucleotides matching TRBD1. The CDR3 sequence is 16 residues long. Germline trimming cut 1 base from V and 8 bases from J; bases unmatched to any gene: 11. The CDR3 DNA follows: TGTGCCAGCAGTTTAGGGGACAGTGGTTGCAGGGACATTCAGTACTTC. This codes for CASSLGDSGCRDIQYF.

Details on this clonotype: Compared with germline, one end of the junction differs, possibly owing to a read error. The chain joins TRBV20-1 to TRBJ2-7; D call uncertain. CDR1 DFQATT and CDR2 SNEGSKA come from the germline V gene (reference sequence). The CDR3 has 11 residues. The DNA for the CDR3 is TGCGGTGCTACGGTCGAAAATGAGCAGTACTTC. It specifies CGATVENEQYF.

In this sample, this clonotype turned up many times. The chain's CDR3 is CASSLNPYEQYF. In DNA, the CDR3 is TGTGCCAGCAGTTTAAACCCCTACGAGCAGTACTTC. V usage is TRBV28 and J usage is TRBJ2-7, with unresolved D. There are 12 residues in the CDR3. Germline CDR1 is MDHEN and CDR2 is SYDVKM. V dropped 2 bases and J dropped 2 bases, with 4 bases sitting between them.

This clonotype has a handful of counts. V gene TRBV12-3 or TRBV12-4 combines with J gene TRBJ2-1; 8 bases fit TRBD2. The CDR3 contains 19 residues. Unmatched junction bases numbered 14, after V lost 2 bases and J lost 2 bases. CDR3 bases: TGTGCCAGCAGTTTAATTCCCTGGGGTAGCGGGGCCGCCTACAATGAGCAGTTCTTC. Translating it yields CASSLIPWGSGAAYNEQFF.

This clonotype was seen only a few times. The CDR3 region has the DNA TGCAGCGTTGAGCAGGGGGATAGCACTGAAGCTTTCTTT. Translation: CSVEQGDSTEAFF. The rearrangement uses TRBV29-1 and TRBJ1-1, with 7 positions matching TRBD1. The CDR3 has 13 residues. Germline trimming cut 3 bases from V and 4 bases from J; bases unmatched to any gene: 5. Germline loops: CDR1 SQVTM, CDR2 ANQGSEA.

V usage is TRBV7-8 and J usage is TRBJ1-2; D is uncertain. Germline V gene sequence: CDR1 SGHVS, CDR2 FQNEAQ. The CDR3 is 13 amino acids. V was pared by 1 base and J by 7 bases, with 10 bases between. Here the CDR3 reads CASSLGIEAGYTF. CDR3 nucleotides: TGTGCCAGCAGCTTAGGGATTGAGGCTGGCTACACCTTC.

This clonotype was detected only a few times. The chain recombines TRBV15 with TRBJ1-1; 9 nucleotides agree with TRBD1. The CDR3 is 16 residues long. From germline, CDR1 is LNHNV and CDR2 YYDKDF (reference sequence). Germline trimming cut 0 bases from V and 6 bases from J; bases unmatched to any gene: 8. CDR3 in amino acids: CATSRDRGRTGAEAFF. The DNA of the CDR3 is TGTGCCACCAGCAGAGATCGGGGGCGGACAGGGGCTGAAGCTTTCTTT.

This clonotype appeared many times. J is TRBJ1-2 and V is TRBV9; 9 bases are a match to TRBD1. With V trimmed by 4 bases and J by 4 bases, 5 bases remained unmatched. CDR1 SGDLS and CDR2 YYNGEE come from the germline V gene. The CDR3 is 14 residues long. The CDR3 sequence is CASSTTGGPYGYTF. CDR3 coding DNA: TGTGCCAGCAGCACCACAGGGGGCCCCTATGGCTACACCTTC. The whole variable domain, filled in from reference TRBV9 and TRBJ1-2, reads DSGVTQTPKHLITATGQRVTLRCSPRSGDLSVYWYQQSLDQGLQFLIQYYNGEERAKGNILERFSAQQFPDLHSELNLSSLELGDSALYFCASSTTGGPYGYTFGSGTRLTVV.